This T cell receptor beta chain came from a study of T-cell memory formation after mild COVID-19. Each CDR3 protein gets one entry after TCRdb re-called the 5' RACE reads with MiXCR. This table has around 390,000 distinct CDR3 sequences, around a sixth appearing once. V lost 0 bases, J lost 0 bases, and 4 bases lay in between. The germline V gene has CDR1 SGHDT and CDR2 YYEEEE. This CDR3 is 14 amino acids long. The gene calls are TRBV5-6 and TRBJ2-1; unclear D gene. The origin of this receptor is a man aged 18 to 29 who had mild COVID-19 (a few samples of this study predate the infection). Cell type and time point are not known. The sample comprised PBMCs or a T cell subset sorted from them (not recorded which). The CDR3 protein is CASSLGRSYNEQFF. Written as DNA, the CDR3 is TGTGCCAGCAGCTTGGGCCGCTCCTACAATGAGCAGTTCTTC.